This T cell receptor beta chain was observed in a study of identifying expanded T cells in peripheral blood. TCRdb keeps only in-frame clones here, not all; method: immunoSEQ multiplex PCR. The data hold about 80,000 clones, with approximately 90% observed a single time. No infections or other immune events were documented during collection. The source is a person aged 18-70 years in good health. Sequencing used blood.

The DNA of the CDR3 is TGCGCCAGCAGCGCCCAGGGTATCGAGCAGTACTTC. This translates into CASSAQGIEQYF. This rearrangement joins TRBV4-1 to TRBJ2-7, with D perhaps matching TRBD1 (5 bases). The CDR3 sequence is 12 residues long. Germline values: CDR1 MGHRA, CDR2 YSYEKL. Between the trimmed V and J ends, which lost 5 bases and 6 bases, there was a span of 11 bases.